Listed below are T cell receptor beta chains from one sample, sequenced in a study of OX40 agonist ivuxolimab in advanced cancers. Sequenced by immunoSEQ multiplex PCR; TCRdb stores in-frame clones only, minus some. The sample consists of tens of thousands of clones, about 85% of them appearing once. The input for sequencing was CD4+ or CD8+ T cells sorted from blood, taken in a trial of the OX40 agonist ivuxolimab. The receptors were sampled from an adult with an advanced solid tumor such as melanoma, head and neck, liver or kidney cancer. CDR3s include the opening cysteine and the closing phenylalanine or tryptophan. The D gene is left open where the match is weak.

d_call v_call cdr3_aa
TRBD2 TRBV7-2 CASSFWSRGGSNEQFF
- TRBV13 CASSLVPPELFF
- TRBV6-5 CASSPDRIQPQHF
- TRBV5-4 CASSLGPGTEAFF
- TRBV18 CASSRGRGNTEAFF
- TRBV7-9 CASRDDRGNTIYF
TRBD1 TRBV7-9 CASSQRGTGGLKDGYTF
- TRBV6-5 CASSYSSGSAQPQHF
- TRBV7-8 CASSPELGGYTF
TRBD1 TRBV27 CASGQGAPYEQYF
- TRBV12-5 CASGLEISMSPQHF
- TRBV10-3 CAISQDPNNSPLHF
- TRBV10-3 CAISTGTQASNEQFF
- TRBV7-2 CASSRERSAEAFF
- TRBV6-5 CASSYRGFGNTIYF
- TRBV19 CASSRTGTPGEQYF
- TRBV30 CAWTPLGGTQYF
- TRBV5-3 CARSPVRAKGTNTEAFF
- TRBV5-6 CASSLRANYGYTF
- TRBV5-6 CASSLRVVAGNTIYF
- TRBV4-1 CASSQTGTSGYTF
TRBD2 TRBV30 CAWSGRTRLSVQYF
TRBD1 TRBV4-1 CASSQVLGQGSQETQYF
- TRBV14 CASSRPGIHGYTF
- TRBV7-9 CASSLAHRRGMETQYF
- TRBV28 CASSSGGTAIYEQYF
- TRBV7-3 CASSYGRGYEQFF
TRBD2 TRBV6-5 CASSYVLAGPYNEQFF
- TRBV7-3 CASSLTSQLGTDTQYF
- TRBV19 CASSTHRDLGLYEQYF
TRBD1 TRBV2 CARGQGSEAFF
TRBD1 TRBV25-1 CASSEGTGVYGYTF
- TRBV30 CAWSLNTGELFF
- TRBV18 CASSQTDGQTTEAFF
TRBD1 TRBV10-2 CASSETGESNEQFF
TRBD1 TRBV6-4 CASKRQGADRTEAFF
- TRBV2 CASSEALAAYYSNQPQHF
TRBD2 TRBV29-1 CSVEKGFSGAEQFF
- TRBV6-5 CASSPRAGFYEQYF
- TRBV5-5 CASSSILTDGESGYTF
- TRBV6-5 CASSYNGQFQPQHF